The 13 T cell receptor beta chains reported below all come from one sample, sequenced in a study of human T cells and chemical hapten exposure. Each CDR3 protein gets one entry after TCRdb re-called the RACE reads with MiXCR. Of approximately 370,000 distinct CDR3 sequences listed, 4.5% to 5.5% were seen once; the top ten hold under 9.5%. Described time point: pre-sensitization, week 0. Treatment described: therapeutic diphenylcyclopropenone sensitization with weekly scalp DPC. Sequences were derived from whole blood, sampled in connection with sensitization to the hapten diphenylcyclopropenone (DPC). The receptor source for this set is a woman aged 18 to 35 with alopecia areata. Some clones in this sample may be carry-over from other donors' samples.

The chain joins TRBV7-8 to TRBJ1-3, with D unclear. Germline CDR1 and CDR2: SGHVS and FQNEAQ. Trimming cost V 3 bases and J 10 bases, with 7 bases left between them. The CDR3 totals 11 residues. CDR3 sequence reads: CASSLVSTIYF. CDR3 DNA sequence: TGTGCCAGCAGCTTGGTTTCGACCATATATTTT. Full variable domain (remainder filled in from reference TRBV7-8 and TRBJ1-3): GAGVSQSPRYKVAKRGQDVALRCDPISGHVSLFWYQQALGQGPEFLTYFQNEAQLDKSGLPSDRFFAERPEGSVSTLKIQRTQQEDSAVYLCASSLVSTIYFGEGSWLTVV.

CDR3 protein: CASSLEGTPNYGYTF. For the CDR3, the DNA is TGCGCCAGCAGCCTTGAAGGGACGCCGAACTATGGCTACACCTTC. V gene TRBV5-1 combines with J gene TRBJ1-2, with D maybe TRBD1 (5 bases). The germline CDR1 and CDR2 sequences are SGHRS and YFSETQ. Trimming removed 4 bases from V and 2 bases from J, with 15 bases in between. This CDR3 comprises 15 residues.

The chain couples TRBV5-1 to TRBJ2-5, with D maybe TRBD2 (5 bases). V was pared by 4 bases and J by 3 bases, with 13 bases between. Germline lookup yields CDR1 SGHRS and CDR2 YFSETQ. The CDR3 spans 14 residues. CDR3: CASSRVAGEETQYF. CDR3 DNA sequence: TGCGCCAGCAGCCGGGTGGCGGGCGAAGAGACCCAGTACTTC. Variable domain in full (rest from reference TRBV5-1 and TRBJ2-5): KAGVTQTPRYLIKTRGQQVTLSCSPISGHRSVSWYQQTPGQGLQFLFEYFSETQRNKGNFPGRFSGRQFSNSRSEMNVSTLELGDSALYLCASSRVAGEETQYFGPGTRLLVL.

This clonotype has more than one count but fewer than ten. The chain joins TRBV2 to TRBJ2-5; unclear D gene. Germline-derived CDR1 and CDR2 are SNHLY and FYNNEI. V was shortened by 2 bases and J by 2 bases, with 9 bases between the two germline ends. This CDR3 region has 14 residues. CDR3: CASSERSAQETQYF. CDR3 coding DNA: TGTGCCAGCAGTGAAAGGTCGGCTCAAGAGACCCAGTACTTC. The entire variable domain, with the rest obtained from reference TRBV2 and TRBJ2-5, is as follows: EPEVTQTPSHQVTQMGQEVILRCVPISNHLYFYWYRQILGQKVEFLVSFYNNEISEKSEIFDDQFSVERPDGSNFTLKIRSTKLEDSAMYFCASSERSAQETQYFGPGTRLLVL.

This clonotype was detected many times. The chain joins TRBV3-1 to TRBJ1-1; perhaps TRBD1 as D (6 bases). CDR1 LGHDT and CDR2 YNNKEL come from the germline V gene (reference sequence). Trimming cost V 5 bases and J 4 bases, with 20 bases left between them. The CDR3 is 16 residues long. The CDR3 is CASSEVPRGRCTEAFF. The CDR3 DNA reads as TGTGCCAGCAGCGAAGTCCCCAGGGGTAGGTGCACTGAAGCTTTCTTT.

This clonotype was detected many times. The CDR3 region is CASSEKTWTTTNEKLFF. As DNA, the CDR3 is TGTGCCAGCAGTGAGAAAACGTGGACGACAACTAATGAAAAACTGTTTTTT. The V call is TRBV25-1, the J call TRBJ1-4; D unclear. In germline, CDR1 is MGHDK, CDR2 SYGVNS. V lost 3 bases to trimming and J lost 0 bases, with 14 bases between them. The CDR3 is made up of 17 amino acids.

This clonotype was seen repeatedly, ten times or more. The chain uses TRBV4-3 and TRBJ2-1; the D gene is possibly TRBD2 (6 bases). There are 19 residues in the CDR3. Germline V gives CDR1 LGHNA, CDR2 YSLEER. The germline V and J ends were trimmed by 0 bases and 2 bases, with 20 bases remaining between them. The CDR3 here is CASSQDFGKWTTAYNEQFF. CDR3 coding DNA: TGCGCCAGCAGCCAAGATTTTGGAAAGTGGACTACCGCCTACAATGAGCAGTTCTTC.

This clonotype has more than one count but fewer than ten. V is TRBV7-3 and J is TRBJ2-1; 9 nucleotides line up with TRBD2. The germline V gene has CDR1 SGHTA and CDR2 FQGTGA. This CDR3 region has 16 residues. V was pared by 0 bases and J by 3 bases, with 3 bases of the junction left unmatched. The CDR3 nucleotides are TGTGCCAGCAGCTTAACGGCTAGCGGGGTCTACAATGAGCAGTTCTTC. Translating it yields CASSLTASGVYNEQFF.

The V call is TRBV12-5, the J call TRBJ2-3, with D perhaps TRBD1 or TRBD2 (6 bases each). CDR1 and CDR2 from the germline V gene are LGHNT and FRNRAP. The CDR3 covers 16 residues. Trimming removed 6 bases at V and 0 bases at J, with 16 bases between. The CDR3 region has the DNA TGTGCTAGTGGGACAGGCGGGGCCGCTAGCACAGATACGCAGTATTTT. Its translation is CASGTGGAASTDTQYF. The complete variable domain, with remaining parts taken from reference TRBV12-5 and TRBJ2-3, reads DARVTQTPRHKVTEMGQEVTMRCQPILGHNTVFWYRQTMMQGLELLAYFRNRAPLDDSGMPKDRFSAEMPDATLATLKIQPSEPRDSAVYFCASGTGGAASTDTQYFGPGTRLTVL.

V gene TRBV13 combines with J gene TRBJ1-4; 7 nucleotides agree with TRBD1. The CDR3 consists of 16 residues. The J segment lost 5 bases and the V segment lost 4 bases, leaving 10 bases of the junction unmatched. Germline V gene data show CDR1 as PRHDT and CDR2 as FYEKMQ (reference sequence). CDR3 coding DNA: TGTGCCAGCAGCTCATCTCAGACAGGGCGGAATGAAAAACTGTTTTTT. As protein: CASSSSQTGRNEKLFF.

This clonotype was picked up many times. The gene calls are TRBV4-3 and TRBJ2-1; TRBD2 matches at 10 bases. V was pared by 1 base and J by 8 bases, with 8 bases of the junction left unmatched. Germline CDR1 LGHNA, CDR2 YSLEER. The CDR3 sequence is 16 residues long. For the CDR3, the DNA is TGCGCCAGCAGCCAAGGCCCCAGCGGGGGGGCCGATGAGCAGTTCTTC. It codes for CASSQGPSGGADEQFF.

This clonotype came up a few times. The V gene is TRBV4-3, the J gene TRBJ2-7; D is possibly TRBD1 or TRBD2 (5 bases each). Per the germline V gene, CDR1 is LGHNA and CDR2 is YSLEER. The CDR3 runs 14 residues. The ends were cut back, 4 bases at V and 5 bases at J, with 15 bases in the middle. The CDR3 sequence: CASSPGTRANEQYF. The CDR3, as DNA: TGCGCCAGCAGCCCAGGGACGAGGGCCAACGAGCAGTACTTC.

This clonotype has ten or more counts. The chain combines TRBV25-1 with TRBJ2-2; unclear D gene. Germline-derived CDR1 and CDR2 are MGHDK and SYGVNS. V was cut by 3 bases and J by 0 bases, with 5 bases left in between. This CDR3 contains 14 residues. Here the CDR3 reads CASSDPTNTGELFF. Written as DNA, the CDR3 is TGTGCCAGCAGTGACCCCACGAACACCGGGGAGCTGTTTTTT.